Sequencing of this TCR beta chain was carried out in a study of siplizumab effects on memory and regulatory T cells. Germline CDR1 ENHRY, CDR2 SYGVKD. This CDR3 spans 14 amino acids. The V and J ends lost 7 bases and 1 base, in that order; junction bases with no gene match: 4. The study's findings and limits: Apparently key alloresponse contributors, naive T cells also seemed more diverse than memory cells.

As to this clone: The target antigen is unknown.

In each sample, some 10^5 TCR templates were assayed. TCRdb keeps only in-frame clones here, not all; method: immunoSEQ multiplex PCR. The top ten clones hold about 0.6% of a sample with approximately 100,000 clones, 94% of them seen once. Sequenced sample: Tregs sorted from blood. The TCR sequence derives from a human donor in good health. V is TRBV10-3 and J is TRBJ1-1, with 9 nucleotides matching TRBD1. The CDR3 sequence is CAITEQGANTEAFF. CDR3 coding DNA: TGTGCCATCACCGAACAGGGGGCGAACACTGAAGCTTTCTTT.